This T cell receptor (beta chain) is from a study of regulatory and conventional T cells in breast cancer. Each CDR3 protein is one row after TCRdb ran MiXCR on the PCR reads. This table has fewer than 20,000 distinct CDR3 sequences, about 31% appearing once. The CDR3 consists of 11 residues. The V end was cut by 7 bases, the J end by 4 bases, with 10 bases between. Germline V gene sequence: CDR1 SQVTM, CDR2 ANQGSEA. The V and J genes are TRBV29-1 and TRBJ1-2, with D tentatively TRBD1 (6 bases). The sample consisted of conventional T cells from blood. The receptor was isolated from a female donor in good health. The CDR3 DNA reads as TGCAGCGCCCAACAGGGCTATGGCTACACCTTC. Its protein is CSAQQGYGYTF.